This record concerns one TCR beta chain sequence. The antigen is unknown. The assay was immunoSEQ multiplex PCR, and TCRdb's table has in-frame clones only and misses some. The repertoire consists of fewer than 85,000 clones, with 70% to 80% occurring once and the leading ten covering about 4.4%. This sample is part of a study of cytotoxic CD8 clonotypes in ibrutinib-treated CLL. On the study more broadly: Response samples were drawn at a median of approximately 11 months of treatment, range 6 to 36. Per sample, productive templates averaged around 230,000 and productive rearrangements averaged approximately 90,000. Study conclusions and caveats: Stable or contracted on treatment, public clonotypes were also uncommon. Baseline clonality, higher than in age-matched healthy donors, tracked circulating CD8+ T-cell counts.

Germline values: CDR1 SGHTA, CDR2 FQGNSA. This CDR3 has 14 residues. The V and J ends lost 9 bases and 9 bases, in that order; junction bases with no gene match: 13. The sequencing used PBMCs, collected after 12 months of ibrutinib treatment. The TCR was taken from a human donor with chronic lymphocytic leukemia. V gene TRBV7-2 combines with J gene TRBJ2-1, with 8 bases that match TRBD2. In DNA form, the CDR3 reads TGTGCCAGACCCGCCGGGACTAGGGGGTGTGAGCAGTTCTTC. Its translation is CARPAGTRGCEQFF.